This TCR beta chain was captured in a study of OX40 agonist ivuxolimab in advanced cancers. To note about this clone: Its antigen is unidentified.

Libraries were prepared by immunoSEQ multiplex PCR; TCRdb keeps only in-frame clonotypes and omits some of them. The sample has almost 70,000 clones, roughly 87% seen once. From germline, CDR1 is SGHNT and CDR2 YYREEE (reference sequence). The CDR3 is 16 residues long. The ends were cut back, 3 bases at V and 4 bases at J, with 20 bases in the middle. Patients were excluded for autoimmune disease history or systemic immunosuppression. Study-wide results and caveats: The average count of expanded clones was higher among CD8+ T cells than among CD4+. The study observed clonal expansion of CD4+ and CD8+ blood T cells by week 6 at 0.1 to 3.0 mg/kg.

Here the sequenced sample was CD4+ or CD8+ T cells sorted from blood, taken in a trial of the OX40 agonist ivuxolimab. The TCR originated in an adult with an advanced solid tumor such as melanoma, head and neck, liver or kidney cancer. The chain combines TRBV5-4 with TRBJ2-7; D is uncertain. CDR3 nucleotides: TGTGCCAGCAGCTCCCTCATGGCTCAAGGGCTTTACGAGCAGTACTTC. Its protein is CASSSLMAQGLYEQYF.